This T cell receptor (beta chain) comes out of a study of T cell responses to AZD1222 COVID-19 vaccine. Libraries were prepared by immunoSEQ multiplex PCR; TCRdb keeps only in-frame clonotypes and omits some of them. The top ten hold more than 5.5% of the sample, which has approximately 130,000 clones, over 75% seen once. This CDR3 spans 14 amino acids. CDR1 is SGHDT, CDR2 YYEEEE, per germline. The V end was cut by 10 bases, the J end by 10 bases, with 21 bases between. The TCR originated in an adult who received the AZD1222 COVID-19 vaccine. The chain is built from TRBV5-6 and TRBJ1-6; a weak D match, TRBD1 (5 bases). Material: peripheral blood, obtained 28 days after the second AZD1222 dose. CDR3 in DNA: TGTGCCTCCCAGTTAGGCCGGTGGGACTCACCCCTCCACTTT. Residues: CASQLGRWDSPLHF.